A single sample gave rise to the 14 T cell receptor beta chains below, sequenced in a study of shared clonotypes between healthy human individuals. Clones were read by immunoSEQ multiplex PCR, and TCRdb kept only the in-frame ones, dropping some. The sample holds a few million clones, about 92% seen once. Specimen: naive CD4+ T cells sorted from blood. The sample's subset: CD45RA+ positively selected. These receptors all stem from a man aged 18 to 29 in good health.

The chain has TRBV6-1 and TRBJ2-6; TRBD1 matches 10 bases. The germline V gene has CDR1 MNHNS and CDR2 SASEGT. There are 18 residues in the CDR3. With V trimmed by 4 bases and J by 1 base, 7 bases remained unmatched. The CDR3 protein is CASSARTGGTSGANVLTF. The DNA of the CDR3 is TGTGCCAGCAGTGCGAGGACAGGGGGAACTTCTGGGGCCAACGTCCTGACTTTC.

This chain connects TRBV10-1 to TRBJ1-2; no definite D call. The germline CDR1 and CDR2 sequences are WNHNN and SYGVQD (reference sequence). This CDR3 spans 13 amino acids. V gave up 5 bases and J gave up 2 bases, with 9 bases separating them. The DNA for the CDR3 is TGCGCCAGCAGTTTCGGCACCAACTATGGCTACACCTTC. As protein: CASSFGTNYGYTF.

This clone has just one count. V gene TRBV5-1 combines with J gene TRBJ2-2; D ambiguous. This CDR3 is 13 amino acids long. The ends were cut back, 1 base at V and 6 bases at J, with 7 bases in the middle. CDR1 and CDR2 (germline): SGHRS, YFSETQ. This CDR3 reads CASSLSSSGELFF. In DNA form, the CDR3 reads TGCGCCAGCAGCTTGTCTAGTTCCGGGGAGCTGTTTTTT.

J is TRBJ2-3 and V is TRBV6-6, with D perhaps TRBD2 (6 bases). The CDR3 spans 15 residues. Per the germline V gene, CDR1 is MNHNY and CDR2 is SVGAGI (reference sequence). Trimming shortened V by 4 bases and J by 0 bases, and 11 bases separated the two germline ends. The CDR3 is CASSFPGLSTDTQYF. The CDR3 region has the DNA TGTGCCAGCAGTTTTCCGGGACTCAGCACAGATACGCAGTATTTT.

V and J are TRBV18 and TRBJ1-4; D may be TRBD1 (5 bases). Germline CDR1 reads KGHSH; CDR2 reads LQKENI. Trimming took off 1 base at V and 8 bases at J, with 14 bases between the two ends. The CDR3 runs to 15 residues. CDR3 DNA: TGTGCCAGCTCACCACAAAACGGGGCGGGGGAAAAACTGTTTTTT. Protein: CASSPQNGAGEKLFF.

V usage is TRBV2 and J usage is TRBJ2-7; 9 nucleotides line up with TRBD1. V trimming: 9 bases; J trimming: 3 bases; junction bases outside the gene matches: 6. Germline V gene sequence: CDR1 SNHLY, CDR2 FYNNEI. This CDR3 contains 13 residues. The CDR3 DNA follows: TGTGCCAGTAACCCGGGACAGGGCTACGAGCAGTACTTC. Protein product: CASNPGQGYEQYF.

V gene TRBV6-1 combines with J gene TRBJ1-1; D remains ambiguous. This CDR3 comprises 16 residues. The ends were cut back, 1 base at V and 1 base at J, with 13 bases in the middle. Germline V lookup: CDR1 MNHNS, CDR2 SASEGT. CDR3 DNA: TGTGCCAGCAGTGAAGGTGCCGGGCCAGCGAACACTGAAGCTTTCTTT. Its protein product is CASSEGAGPANTEAFF.

This clone was detected only a few times. The V and J genes are TRBV5-1 and TRBJ1-1, with TRBD1 as a possible D gene (6 bases). Germline-derived CDR1 and CDR2 are SGHRS and YFSETQ. The CDR3 runs 15 residues. The V and J ends lost 3 bases and 0 bases respectively, with 12 bases between them. CDR3 amino acids: CASSYDGQLNTEAFF. DNA of the CDR3: TGCGCCAGCAGCTACGATGGACAGTTGAACACTGAAGCTTTCTTT.

The chain carries TRBV30 and TRBJ2-3, with 9 bases aligning to TRBD1. Germline trimming cut 6 bases from V and 2 bases from J; bases unmatched to any gene: 9. The length of the CDR3 is 15 residues. Germline lookup yields CDR1 GTSNPN and CDR2 SVGIG (reference sequence). Here the CDR3 reads CACLDRGINTDTQYF. The DNA of the CDR3 is TGTGCCTGCCTGGACAGGGGCATAAACACAGATACGCAGTATTTT.

The CDR3 DNA is TGCGCCAGCAGCTTGGCCGAGGGGGGGAGCTCCTACGAGCAGTACTTC. This sequence encodes CASSLAEGGSSYEQYF. The chain joins TRBV5-1 to TRBJ2-7; maybe TRBD2 (7 bases). From germline, CDR1 is SGHRS and CDR2 YFSETQ. V was pared by 0 bases and J by 0 bases, with 13 bases between. CDR3 length: 16 amino acids.

Here the CDR3 reads CASSTGLEGETQYF. Written as DNA, the CDR3 is TGCGCCAGCAGCACCGGACTCGAGGGGGAGACCCAGTACTTC. The rearrangement joins TRBV5-1 to TRBJ2-5; D may be TRBD1 or TRBD2 (5 bases each). There are 14 residues in the CDR3. In germline, CDR1 is SGHRS, CDR2 YFSETQ. Trimming removed 4 bases from V and 5 bases from J, with 15 bases in between.

The V call is TRBV2, the J call TRBJ2-1; 12 bases are shared with TRBD2. The V segment lost 4 bases and the J segment 3 bases; nucleotides outside the gene matches: 10. The CDR3 has 18 amino acids. Germline values: CDR1 SNHLY, CDR2 FYNNEI. This CDR3 reads CASSGASGRGQGYNEQFF. CDR3 nucleotide sequence: TGTGCCAGCAGTGGGGCTAGCGGGAGGGGCCAGGGCTACAATGAGCAGTTCTTC.

The rearrangement uses TRBV13 and TRBJ2-7, with D perhaps TRBD1 (5 bases). This CDR3 spans 16 amino acids. Trimming took off 5 bases at V and 2 bases at J, with 19 bases between the two ends. Germline CDR1 is PRHDT and CDR2 is FYEKMQ (reference sequence). Here the CDR3 reads CASSPKLGQGTYEQYF. Here the CDR3 DNA reads TGTGCCAGCAGCCCGAAACTTGGGCAGGGAACCTACGAGCAGTACTTC.

This chain connects TRBV29-1 to TRBJ2-7; D possibly corresponds to TRBD1 (6 bases). Deletions cut 0 bases from V and 2 bases from J, with 14 bases between. Germline CDR1 is SQVTM and CDR2 is ANQGSEA. This CDR3 has 15 residues. The CDR3 loop is CSVEDRRQVPYEQYF. The CDR3 DNA is TGCAGCGTTGAAGATCGTCGACAGGTTCCCTACGAGCAGTACTTC.